The T cell receptor (beta chain) described here comes from a study of CD8+CD57+ T cells in acquired aplastic anemia. Background on the study: Sorted cells (CD4+ and CD8+) yielded DNA amounts that averaged around 3.1 ug. Study-level results: Overlapping CD8+ CDR3 repertoires of patients and controls contained some 27 shared sequences.

Genomic DNA templated the TCR beta VDJ and CDR3 profiling. TCRdb reprocessed the reads with MiXCR, giving one entry per CDR3 protein. Altogether some 170,000 distinct CDR3 sequences are present, over 55% being singletons, with the ten largest covering around 45%. This CDR3 is 12 amino acids long. The germline V gene encodes CDR1 SQVTM and CDR2 ANQGSEA. The ends lost 7 bases at V and 8 bases at J; junction bases unmatched: 7. Patients sequenced had flow cytometry evidence of CD8+CD57+ cell expansion. Diagnosis of severe acquired aplastic anemia applied to all patients. On this clonotype: Its specificity is unknown.

This TCR derives from a human donor with aplastic anemia. Sequencing was carried out using sorted CD4+, CD8+, or CD8+CD57+ T cells (not recorded which) from PBMCs. The chain recombines TRBV29-1 with TRBJ2-1; 8 bases fit TRBD1. The CDR3 sequence: CSADRGRDEQFF. As DNA, the CDR3 is TGCAGCGCAGACAGGGGTCGGGATGAGCAGTTCTTC.